This TCR beta chain is from a study of response to subunit inactivated influenza vaccine. Trimming shortened V by 2 bases and J by 3 bases, and 8 bases separated the two germline ends. The CDR3 extends over 14 amino acids. CDR1 and CDR2 (germline): ENHRY, SYGVKD. In its sample, this clonotype was seen a few times. Its specificity is not known. The study, taken as a whole, reports: With each seasonal influenza vaccination, the authors suggested, few new T cells are recruited.

Each CDR3 protein gets one entry after TCRdb re-called the RT-PCR reads with MiXCR. Altogether fewer than 600,000 distinct CDR3 sequences are present, roughly 7.9% being singletons, with the ten largest covering less than 15%. V is TRBV10-3 and J is TRBJ1-3; the D gene is possibly TRBD1 (5 bases). Sequenced here: PBMCs from blood, sampled less than 30 months after vaccination. The source is a man between 50 and 70 years old who received an inactivated influenza vaccine. CDR3 in amino acids: CAISEGAGGNTIYF. In DNA form, the CDR3 reads TGTGCCATCAGTGAGGGGGCTGGTGGAAACACCATATATTTT.